The present T cell receptor beta chain was sequenced within a study of blood T cell repertoires in COVID-19. Under the authors' procedure: Reference gene primer amplification gave estimated nucleated cell counts. Measured with immunoSEQ multiplex PCR; TCRdb has only the in-frame clones, and not every one. D and trimming were read from the DNA, whereas the V and J calls and clone size are those reported in that table. The table includes under 110,000 clones, around 92% detected once. The origin of this receptor is a man aged 45-60 years with active COVID-19. Sample: peripheral blood.

The CDR3 protein is CASSPRRTEAFF. Here the CDR3 DNA reads TGTGCCAGCAGTCCAAGGAGGACTGAAGCTTTCTTT. The chain combines TRBV12-3 or TRBV12-4 with TRBJ1-1, with no clear D. Trimming took off 5 bases at V and 5 bases at J, with 9 bases between the two ends. CDR3 length equals 12 residues.